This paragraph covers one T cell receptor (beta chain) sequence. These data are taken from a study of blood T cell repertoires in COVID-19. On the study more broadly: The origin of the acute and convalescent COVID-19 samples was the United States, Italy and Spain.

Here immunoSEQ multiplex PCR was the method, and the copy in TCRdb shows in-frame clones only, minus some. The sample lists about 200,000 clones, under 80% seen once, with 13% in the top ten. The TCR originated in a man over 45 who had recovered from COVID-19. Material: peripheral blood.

CDR3 sequence: CTSRAIPGQGVANTEAFF. The CDR3 coding sequence is TGCACCAGCCGCGCTATCCCGGGACAGGGGGTGGCGAACACTGAAGCTTTCTTT. The V and J genes are TRBV1 and TRBJ1-1; the table's D call of TRBD1 was not tested on the DNA. TRBV1 is reported as a pseudogene. This CDR3 contains 18 residues.